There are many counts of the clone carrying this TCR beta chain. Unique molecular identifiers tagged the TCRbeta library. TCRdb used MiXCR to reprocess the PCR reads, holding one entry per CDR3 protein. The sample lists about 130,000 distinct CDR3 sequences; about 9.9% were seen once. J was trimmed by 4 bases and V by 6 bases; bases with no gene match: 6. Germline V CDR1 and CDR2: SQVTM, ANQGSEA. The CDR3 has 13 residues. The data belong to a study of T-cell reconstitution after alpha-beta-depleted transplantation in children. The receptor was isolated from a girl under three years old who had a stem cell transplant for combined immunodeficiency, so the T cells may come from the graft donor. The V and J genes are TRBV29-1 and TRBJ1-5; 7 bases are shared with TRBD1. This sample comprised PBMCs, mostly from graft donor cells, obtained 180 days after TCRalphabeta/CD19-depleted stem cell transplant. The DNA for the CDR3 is TGCAGCGTGGCAGGGGGGCGGAATCAGCCCCAGCATTTT. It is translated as CSVAGGRNQPQHF.